This T cell receptor (beta chain) derives from a study of blood T cell repertoires in COVID-19. At the level of the study: Two consecutive negative NP/OP PCR tests, clearance, or resolved symptoms defined Cohort 3 recovery. PBMCs, B-cell-depleted T cells, or T cells provided the cDNA or gDNA that made up the material.

Authors' processing steps: The assay estimated nucleated cells by amplifying reference gene primers. Repertoires were generated with immunoSEQ multiplex PCR, while TCRdb's copy carries only in-frame clones and drops some. V and J calls and clone size are those listed in that table; D and trimming were worked out from the DNA. Of about 270,000 clones listed, more than 70% are singletons. The study drew participants aged about 18 to 89 years from approximately 23 US areas. Trimming took 5 bases from V and 8 from J, leaving 21 bases between them. CDR3 length equals 16 residues. Germline V gene sequence: CDR1 MNHNY, CDR2 SVGAGI (reference sequence).

Sequencing input: PBMCs or T cells enriched from blood (not recorded which). The clonotype originates from a woman in her fifties or sixties in a cohort exposed to, infected with or recovered from COVID-19 (not recorded which). The chain joins TRBV6-6 to TRBJ2-2, with a tentative D call TRBD1 (5 bases). Here the CDR3 DNA reads TGTGCCAGCAGTCTACTGTCCTCAGGGTTAGGGGGGGAGCTGTTTTTT. Amino acid sequence: CASSLLSSGLGGELFF.